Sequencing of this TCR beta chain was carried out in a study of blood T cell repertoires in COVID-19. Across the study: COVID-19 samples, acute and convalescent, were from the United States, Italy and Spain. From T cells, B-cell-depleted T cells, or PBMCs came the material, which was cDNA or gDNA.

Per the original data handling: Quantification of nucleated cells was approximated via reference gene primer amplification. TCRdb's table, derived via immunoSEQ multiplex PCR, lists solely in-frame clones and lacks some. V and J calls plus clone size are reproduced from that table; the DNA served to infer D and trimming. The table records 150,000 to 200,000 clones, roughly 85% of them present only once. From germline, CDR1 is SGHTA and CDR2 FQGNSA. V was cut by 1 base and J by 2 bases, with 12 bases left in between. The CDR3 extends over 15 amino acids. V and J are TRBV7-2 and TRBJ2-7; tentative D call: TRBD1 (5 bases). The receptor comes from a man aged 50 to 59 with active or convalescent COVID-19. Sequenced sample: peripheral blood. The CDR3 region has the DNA TGTGCCAGCAGCTTAGGTGGGCAGGGCACCTACGAGCAGTACTTC. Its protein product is CASSLGGQGTYEQYF.